This T cell receptor (beta chain) was found in a study of shared clonotypes between healthy human individuals. Study at large: CD8 memory received one plate per donor, CD8 naive two, CD4 memory three and CD4 naive three. Points from the study as a whole: Clonotype sharing across several donors was observed for 5% to 6.5% of naive CD4 clonotypes. Non-shared clonotypes showed lower generation probabilities than clonotypes common to all four donors.

Generated by immunoSEQ multiplex PCR, the TCRdb table keeps only in-frame clones and is missing some. The data show some 500,000 clones, about 96% seen once. Only one count was recorded for this clone. The antigen remains undetermined. Germline values: CDR1 SGHRS, CDR2 YFSETQ. The CDR3 totals 13 residues. Trimming cost V 4 bases and J 8 bases, with 13 bases left between them. The specimen was naive CD4+ T cells sorted from blood. Subset given: CD45RA+ positively selected. The chain combines TRBV5-1 with TRBJ2-1; a weak D match, TRBD1 (5 bases). The TCR comes from a woman under 40 in good health. CDR3 coding DNA: TGCGCCAGCAGCAGGGGTTGGGGTGATGAGCAGTTCTTC. Translated: CASSRGWGDEQFF.